Below, 23 T cell receptor beta chains from the same sample are listed, as sequenced in a study of blood T cell repertoires in COVID-19. Method: immunoSEQ multiplex PCR; TCRdb's copy keeps in-frame clones and lacks some. Of some 150,000 clones listed, about 87% are singletons. Sequencing input: peripheral blood. These receptors came from a woman in her forties or fifties with acute or convalescent COVID-19.

The chain employs TRBV30 and TRBJ1-1; no firm D call. V shed 2 bases and J shed 6 bases, with 16 bases lying between them. CDR1 is GTSNPN, CDR2 SVGIG, per germline (reference sequence). This CDR3 is built from 14 residues. CDR3 in DNA: TGTGCCTGGAGTCCTCCAGTGGCCGCTTCTGAAGCTTTCTTT. Its translation is CAWSPPVAASEAFF.

The chain couples TRBV7-2 to TRBJ2-3; 8 positions agree with TRBD1. In germline, CDR1 is SGHTA, CDR2 FQGNSA. V gave up 5 bases and J gave up 2 bases; unmatched junction bases: 6. CDR3 size: 15 residues. The CDR3 region is CASSAQTGVTDTQYF. The DNA for the CDR3 is TGTGCCAGCAGCGCCCAGACAGGGGTCACAGATACGCAGTATTTT.

This rearrangement joins TRBV4-3 to TRBJ2-3; 10 bases match TRBD2. The CDR3 has 16 residues. Germline CDR1 is LGHNA and CDR2 is YSLEER. The V gene end was trimmed by 0 bases and the J gene end by 4 bases; junction bases not matched to a gene: 4. The chain's CDR3 is CASSQELAGRADTQYF. The CDR3 DNA reads as TGCGCCAGCAGCCAAGAACTAGCGGGAAGGGCAGATACGCAGTATTTT.

The DNA of the CDR3 is TGTGCCAGCGGGGGGAGGACTAATGAAAAACTGTTTTTT. Its protein product is CASGGRTNEKLFF. The V and J genes are TRBV6-6 and TRBJ1-4; D may be TRBD1 (5 bases). The CDR3 runs 13 residues. Trimming cost V 8 bases and J 2 bases, with 9 bases left between them. The germline CDR1 and CDR2 sequences are MNHNY and SVGAGI (reference sequence).

This clone was seen more than once but under ten times. V and J are TRBV27 and TRBJ1-1; 12 nucleotides match TRBD1. This CDR3 is built from 18 residues. The trim removed 0 bases at V and 1 base at J, leaving 6 bases unmatched. Germline values: CDR1 MNHEY, CDR2 SMNVEV (reference sequence). The DNA for the CDR3 is TGTGCCAGCAGTTTATCGAGGGGACAGGGGGCGCCGAACACTGAAGCTTTCTTT. It is translated as CASSLSRGQGAPNTEAFF.

This clone has only one observation. This chain connects TRBV6-5 to TRBJ2-3; D unresolved. The germline gives CDR1 MNHEY, CDR2 SVGAGI. The CDR3 has 12 amino acids. V dropped 6 bases and J dropped 0 bases, with 4 bases sitting between them. CDR3 residues: CASRASTDTQYF. DNA for the CDR3: TGTGCCAGCAGGGCTAGCACAGATACGCAGTATTTT.

The chain is built from TRBV12-3 or TRBV12-4 and TRBJ2-5; D perhaps matches TRBD2 (6 bases). V dropped 9 bases and J dropped 4 bases, with 15 bases sitting between them. The CDR3 has 13 amino acids. CDR3 sequence reads: CASFLYGGETQYF. DNA for the CDR3: TGTGCCAGTTTCCTATACGGGGGAGAGACCCAGTACTTC.

A few counts support this clone. The chain has TRBV19 and TRBJ2-3, with D possibly matching TRBD2 (5 bases). This CDR3 spans 13 amino acids. Trimming removed 3 bases from V and 4 bases from J, with 8 bases in between. CDR1 is LNHDA and CDR2 is SQIVND in the germline V gene (reference sequence). For the CDR3, the DNA is TGTGCCAGTAGTATTCCAGCGGCAGATACGCAGTATTTT. Amino acid sequence: CASSIPAADTQYF.

This clone has just a few counts. J is TRBJ1-1 and V is TRBV6-2 or TRBV6-3, with a possible D match to TRBD1 (6 bases). The CDR3 extends over 15 amino acids. V was trimmed by 4 bases and J by 1 base, leaving 13 bases between them. CDR1 and CDR2 (germline): MNHEY, SVGEGT. CDR3 sequence: CASSFGEGENTEAFF. DNA for the CDR3: TGTGCCAGCAGTTTTGGGGAGGGGGAGAACACTGAAGCTTTCTTT.

The V gene is TRBV30, the J gene TRBJ2-5, with D unresolved. CDR3 length equals 13 residues. Germline assignment: CDR1 GTSNPN and CDR2 SVGIG (reference sequence). Trimming cost V 2 bases and J 4 bases, with 11 bases left between them. The CDR3 DNA follows: TGTGCCTGGAGTCCCCCGCTACCAGAGACCCAGTACTTC. Translating gives CAWSPPLPETQYF.

The chain employs TRBV24-1 and TRBJ2-3, with 9 bases matching TRBD2. Germline CDR1 and CDR2: KGHDR and SFDVKD. With V trimmed by 4 bases and J by 5 bases, 0 bases remained unmatched. The CDR3 has 13 residues. The CDR3 is CATSERGGDTQYF. In DNA form, the CDR3 reads TGTGCCACCAGTGAGCGGGGGGGAGATACGCAGTATTTT.

The chain links TRBV25-1 to TRBJ2-7; possible D gene TRBD2, 6 bases. V was shortened by 5 bases and J by 6 bases, with 11 bases between the two germline ends. The CDR3 covers 12 residues. Germline V CDR1 and CDR2: MGHDK, SYGVNS. The chain's CDR3 is CASSFRGTEQYF. The CDR3 DNA sequence: TGTGCCAGCAGTTTCCGGGGGACCGAGCAGTACTTC.

The rearrangement uses TRBV14 and TRBJ1-2; 7 nucleotides match TRBD1. Germline values: CDR1 SGHDN, CDR2 FVKESK. There are 13 residues in the CDR3. V shed 6 bases and J 1 base; nucleotides not matched to a gene: 2. The CDR3 DNA reads as TGTGCCAGCAGGCGGGACAGTAACTATGGCTACACCTTC. Its translation is CASRRDSNYGYTF.

This clone was observed once. This chain uses TRBV6-2 or TRBV6-3 with TRBJ2-5, with D perhaps TRBD2 (7 bases). The CDR3 is 11 residues long. CDR1 and CDR2 from the germline V gene are MNHEY and SVGEGT. V was clipped by 4 bases and J by 14 bases, with 14 bases between them. In DNA, the CDR3 is TGTGCCAGCAGTTCCTATGCGGGGGCCTACTTC. Its translation: CASSSYAGAYF.

The CDR3 is CASSRTSGSHEQYF. CDR3 nucleotides: TGTGCCAGCAGTCGGACTAGCGGGAGCCACGAGCAGTACTTC. The J gene is TRBJ2-7, the V gene TRBV28; 13 bases agree with TRBD2. This CDR3 is 14 amino acids long. From germline, CDR1 is MDHEN and CDR2 SYDVKM. Trimming cost V 5 bases and J 5 bases; bases outside gene matches: 3.

The chain links TRBV3-1 (or the pseudogene TRBV3-2) to TRBJ2-4; TRBD2 agrees at 8 bases. This CDR3 is built from 16 residues. The germline V gene has CDR1 LGHDT and CDR2 YNNKEL (reference sequence). V lost 4 bases and J lost 8; bases outside the gene matches: 13. In DNA, the CDR3 is TGTGCCAGCAGCCCCCAAGGGACTAGAACTGGAGACATTCAGTACTTC. It codes for CASSPQGTRTGDIQYF.

V gene TRBV4-1 combines with J gene TRBJ1-1, with D uncertain. Germline assignment: CDR1 MGHRA and CDR2 YSYEKL. CDR3 length equals 14 residues. Trimming stripped 4 bases from V and 4 bases from J, with 13 bases between. The CDR3 sequence: CASSPLDPGTEAFF. CDR3 coding DNA: TGCGCCAGCAGCCCGCTAGACCCGGGCACTGAAGCTTTCTTT.

The chain employs TRBV7-9 and TRBJ1-6, with 8 positions matching TRBD1. Germline V gene sequence: CDR1 SEHNR, CDR2 FQNEAQ (reference sequence). The CDR3 covers 13 residues. Trimming at V came to 4 bases and at J to 10 bases, leaving 3 bases not matched to a gene. The CDR3 coding sequence is TGTGCCAGCAGCTCAGGGGGCATCTCACCCCTCCACTTT. It is translated as CASSSGGISPLHF.

The chain employs TRBV7-8 and TRBJ1-1; D gene unclear. Germline V gene sequence: CDR1 SGHVS, CDR2 FQNEAQ. The CDR3 contains 13 residues. V dropped 1 base and J dropped 11 bases, with 14 bases sitting between them. The CDR3 nucleotides are TGTGCCAGCAGCTTAGGGCCGGGGAGGGAGGCTTTCTTT. Translated: CASSLGPGREAFF. Filled out from reference TRBV7-8 and TRBJ1-1, the complete variable domain reads GAGVSQSPRYKVAKRGQDVALRCDPISGHVSLFWYQQALGQGPEFLTYFQNEAQLDKSGLPSDRFFAERPEGSVSTLKIQRTQQEDSAVYLCASSLGPGREAFFGQGTRLTVV.

This clone occurred once. The chain uses TRBV4-3 and TRBJ1-1; TRBD1 matches at 10 bases. CDR1 and CDR2 from the germline V gene are LGHNA and YSLEER. The junction had 6 bases not matched to a gene; V was cut back by 4 bases and J by 4 bases. CDR3 length equals 15 residues. In DNA form, the CDR3 reads TGCGCCAGCAGCCTATGGGACAGGGGTTTCACTGAAGCTTTCTTT. Translated, it gives CASSLWDRGFTEAFF.

This clone was seen only once. The chain is built from TRBV7-9 and TRBJ2-4; 8 bases line up with TRBD1. Trimming at V came to 5 bases and at J to 2 bases, leaving 5 bases not matched to a gene. The CDR3 spans 15 residues. Germline V lookup: CDR1 SEHNR, CDR2 FQNEAQ (reference sequence). In nucleotides, the CDR3 is TGTGCCAGCAGCCCGACAGGGGTCTCCAAAAACATTCAGTACTTC. Translating it yields CASSPTGVSKNIQYF.

The genes are TRBV12-3 or TRBV12-4 and TRBJ2-1, with 9 bases lining up with TRBD2. CDR3 size: 13 residues. The V segment lost 5 bases and the J segment 11 bases; nucleotides outside the gene matches: 7. CDR3 sequence reads: CASSIQLAGKQFF. The CDR3 bases are TGTGCCAGCAGTATTCAACTAGCGGGTAAGCAGTTCTTC.

The J gene is TRBJ2-7, the V gene TRBV6-5; 9 nucleotides align to TRBD2. The CDR3 totals 15 residues. The germline gives CDR1 MNHEY, CDR2 SVGAGI. With 6 bases clipped from V and 7 bases from J, the junction kept 13 bases outside the gene matches. The CDR3 region is CASRKPGTSFGEQYF. The DNA of the CDR3 is TGTGCCAGCAGGAAGCCCGGGACTAGCTTTGGTGAGCAGTACTTC.